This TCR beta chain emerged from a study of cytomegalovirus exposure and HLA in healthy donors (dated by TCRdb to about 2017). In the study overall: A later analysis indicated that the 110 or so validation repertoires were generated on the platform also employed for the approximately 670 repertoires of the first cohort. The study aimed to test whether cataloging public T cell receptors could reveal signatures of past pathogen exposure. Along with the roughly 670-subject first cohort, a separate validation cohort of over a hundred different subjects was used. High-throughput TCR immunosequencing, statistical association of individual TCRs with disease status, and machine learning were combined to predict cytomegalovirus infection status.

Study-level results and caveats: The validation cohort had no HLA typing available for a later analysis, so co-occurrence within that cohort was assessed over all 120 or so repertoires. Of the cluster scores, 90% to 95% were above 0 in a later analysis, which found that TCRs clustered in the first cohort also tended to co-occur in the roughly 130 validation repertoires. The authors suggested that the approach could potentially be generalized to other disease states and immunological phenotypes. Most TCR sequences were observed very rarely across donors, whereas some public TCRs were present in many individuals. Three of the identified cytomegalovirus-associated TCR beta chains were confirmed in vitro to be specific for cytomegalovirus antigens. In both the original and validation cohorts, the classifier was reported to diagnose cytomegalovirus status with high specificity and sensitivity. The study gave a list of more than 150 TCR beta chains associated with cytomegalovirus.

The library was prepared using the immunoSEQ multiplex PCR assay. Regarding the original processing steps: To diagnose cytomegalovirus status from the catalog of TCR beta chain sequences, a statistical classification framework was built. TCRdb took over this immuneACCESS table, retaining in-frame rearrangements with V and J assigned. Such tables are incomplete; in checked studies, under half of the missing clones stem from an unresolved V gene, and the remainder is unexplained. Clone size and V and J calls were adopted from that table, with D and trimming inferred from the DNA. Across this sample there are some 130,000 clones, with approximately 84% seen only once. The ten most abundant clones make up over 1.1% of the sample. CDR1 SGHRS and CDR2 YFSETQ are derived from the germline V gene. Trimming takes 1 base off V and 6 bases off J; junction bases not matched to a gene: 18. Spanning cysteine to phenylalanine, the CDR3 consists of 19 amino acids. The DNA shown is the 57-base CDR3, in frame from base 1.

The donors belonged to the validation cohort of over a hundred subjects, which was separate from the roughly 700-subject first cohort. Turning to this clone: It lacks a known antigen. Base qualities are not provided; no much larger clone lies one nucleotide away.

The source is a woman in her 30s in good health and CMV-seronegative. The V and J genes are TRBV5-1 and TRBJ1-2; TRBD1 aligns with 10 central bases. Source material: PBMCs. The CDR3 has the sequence CASSLLSAGDRGSAHGYTF. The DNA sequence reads TGCGCCAGCAGCTTGTTATCGGCCGGGGACAGGGGATCCGCACATGGCTACACCTTC.